The sequence of this T cell receptor beta chain was determined in a study of spatial heterogeneity in lung cancer. Time point described: sample taken at primary tumor resection. This clonotype is medium-sized. Its antigen is not identified. The CDR3 covers 18 residues. Germline CDR1 SGDLS, CDR2 YYNGEE. Germline trimming cut 0 bases from V and 8 bases from J; bases unmatched to any gene: 15. TCRdb passed the 5' RACE reads through MiXCR, listing each CDR3 protein once. The sample holds roughly 5,300 distinct CDR3 sequences, roughly 8% seen once. Study outcomes and limitations: Tumoral mutation counts were tracked by counts of expanded intratumoral alpha and beta TCRs.

The receptor's source is a female donor with early-stage non-small cell lung cancer. The sample in question was lung tumor tissue, obtained at surgery. V and J are TRBV9 and TRBJ2-1, with TRBD2 identical over 9 bases. CDR3 nucleotides: TGTGCCAGCAGCGTAGACCCCATTCGGCGGGGGGGCACGGATGAGCAGTTCTTC. It encodes CASSVDPIRRGGTDEQFF.